The rows below give T cell receptor beta chains drawn from one sample of a study of shared clonotypes between healthy human individuals. The data were produced by immunoSEQ multiplex PCR, yet TCRdb's version contains in-frame clones alone and is incomplete. The sample records roughly 2 million clones, approximately 94% being singletons. The sequenced sample was naive CD4+ T cells sorted from blood. The receptors stem from a man aged 18 to 29 in good health. CDR3s include the opening cysteine and the closing phenylalanine or tryptophan. The order of the fields is clone size, J gene, D gene, V gene, CDR3 DNA, CDR3 protein. A D gene is named only where the DNA matches it firmly. Clone size, where shown, is once, few, many, or a class for clones that have expanded.

>NA|TRBJ2-7|NA|TRBV6-1
TGTGCCAGCACCTCAAACTGGGGGCAGTACTTC
CASTSNWGQYF
>NA|TRBJ2-6|NA|TRBV5-1
TGCGCCAGCAGCTTGGGGCCTCGCTCTGGGGCCAACGTCCTGACTTTC
CASSLGPRSGANVLTF
>NA|TRBJ2-2|TRBD2|TRBV30
TGTGCCTGGGTTGGACTAGCGGGTGGAACCGGGGAGCTGTTTTTT
CAWVGLAGGTGELFF
>NA|TRBJ1-2|NA|TRBV30
TGTGCCTGGTCACAGGGTGTTGGCTATGGCTACACCTTC
CAWSQGVGYGYTF
>NA|TRBJ2-7|TRBD1|TRBV6-5
TGTGCCAGCCGTACAGGGGGATCCTACGAGCAGTACTTC
CASRTGGSYEQYF
>NA|TRBJ2-7|NA|TRBV2
TGTGCCAGCACGAGGAGCTCCTACGAGCAGTACTTC
CASTRSSYEQYF
>NA|TRBJ2-5|NA|TRBV6-1
TGTGCCAGCAGTGGACGTACAGGGTTGGGAGAGACCCAGTACTTC
CASSGRTGLGETQYF
>NA|TRBJ2-1|NA|TRBV7-6
TGTGCCAGCAGCTCCAGCGGGAATGAGCAGTTCTTC
CASSSSGNEQFF
>NA|TRBJ2-7|NA|TRBV6-5
TGTGCCAGCAGTTACTCGATCCAGGGAAGCGAGCAGTACTTC
CASSYSIQGSEQYF
>once|TRBJ1-2|TRBD1|TRBV5-1
TGCGCCAGCAGCTTGCAGGGACAGTTTAACTATGGCTACACCTTC
CASSLQGQFNYGYTF
>NA|TRBJ2-5|TRBD2|TRBV14
TGTGCCAGCAGCCCAGGGACTAGCGGGGCTAACCAAGAGACCCAGTACTTC
CASSPGTSGANQETQYF
>NA|TRBJ1-2|NA|TRBV18
TGTGCCAGCTCACCACCGGTGAAGGGTTCGCCGAACTATGGCTACACCTTC
CASSPPVKGSPNYGYTF
>NA|TRBJ2-1|NA|TRBV10-3
TGTGCCATCAGCACGGGACCGGGGTACAATGAGCAGTTCTTC
CAISTGPGYNEQFF
>NA|TRBJ1-2|NA|TRBV6-6
TGTGCCAGCAACGACGACAGGCAGGGGATCTATGGCTACACCTTC
CASNDDRQGIYGYTF
>NA|TRBJ2-2|TRBD2|TRBV5-1
TGCGCCAGCAGCGCCCGGACTAGCGCCGAGACCGGGGAGCTGTTTTTT
CASSARTSAETGELFF
>NA|TRBJ1-4|NA|TRBV25-1
TGTGCCAGCAGTGAATTCGTCCGGTTTAATGAAAAACTGTTTTTT
CASSEFVRFNEKLFF
>NA|TRBJ2-5|TRBD1|TRBV29-1
TGCAGCGTTGCCCGGGACAGTTTAAAAGAGACCCAGTACTTC
CSVARDSLKETQYF
>NA|TRBJ2-5|NA|TRBV13
TGTGCCAGCAGCCTTCGGTGGTCCCAAGAGACCCAGTACTTC
CASSLRWSQETQYF
>NA|TRBJ1-2|TRBD1|TRBV29-1
TGCAGCGCCGGGACAGGGGTCTATGGCTACACCTTC
CSAGTGVYGYTF
>NA|TRBJ1-6|NA|TRBV2
TGTGCCAGCAGACCCGAAGGGCAAGCTAATTCACCCCTCCACTTT
CASRPEGQANSPLHF
>NA|TRBJ2-2|NA|TRBV9
TGTGCCAGCAGCTCGCCAGGCGGGGAGCTGTTTTTT
CASSSPGGELFF
>NA|TRBJ1-2|TRBD1|TRBV30
TGTGCCTGGATGAGGACAGGGCCTCGCACCTTC
CAWMRTGPRTF
>NA|TRBJ2-7|NA|TRBV6-5
TGTGCCAGCGGACGGGTCGGCTCCTACGAGCAGTACTTC
CASGRVGSYEQYF
>NA|TRBJ1-2|NA|TRBV27
TGTGCCAGCAGTTTATTTGGCGGCGCCGAGCCAATTAACTATGGCTACACCTTC
CASSLFGGAEPINYGYTF
>once|TRBJ2-7|NA|TRBV28
TGTGCCAGCTCCCTTGGGAACGAGCAGTACTTC
CASSLGNEQYF